This T cell receptor beta chain was documented in a study of T cells in Graves' hyperthyroidism and ophthalmopathy. The CDR3 contains 15 residues. Germline CDR1 MGHRA, CDR2 YSYEKL. Trimming pared 0 bases from V and 1 base from J, leaving 9 bases between. RNA transcripts were the template for amplifying TCR beta CDR3 regions. Initially, a first-round RT-PCR of the TCR CDR3 employed the HTBI primer set. TCRdb reprocessed the multiplex PCR reads via MiXCR and lists one record per CDR3 protein. The table shows hundreds of thousands of distinct CDR3 sequences, with around 22% occurring only once. The sequence was obtained from a woman aged 25 to 39 with Graves' ophthalmopathy. Material for sequencing was blood. The chain is built from TRBV4-1 and TRBJ1-1; D is possibly TRBD1 (5 bases). The CDR3 bases are TGCGCCAGCAGCCAAGATGGGACCTCGAACACTGAAGCTTTCTTT. This codes for CASSQDGTSNTEAFF.